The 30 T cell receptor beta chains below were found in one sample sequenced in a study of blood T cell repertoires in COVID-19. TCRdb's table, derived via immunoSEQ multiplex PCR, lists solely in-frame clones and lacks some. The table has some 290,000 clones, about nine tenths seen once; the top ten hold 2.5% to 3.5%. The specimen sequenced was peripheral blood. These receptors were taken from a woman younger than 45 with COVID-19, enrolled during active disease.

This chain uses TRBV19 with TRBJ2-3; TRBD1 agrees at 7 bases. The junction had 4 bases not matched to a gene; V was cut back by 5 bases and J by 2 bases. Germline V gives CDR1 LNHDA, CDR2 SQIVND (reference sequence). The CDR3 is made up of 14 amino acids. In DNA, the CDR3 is TGTGCCAGTAGTTACAGGGGATTCACAGATACGCAGTATTTT. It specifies CASSYRGFTDTQYF. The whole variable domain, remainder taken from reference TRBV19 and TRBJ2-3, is DGGITQSPKYLFRKEGQNVTLSCEQNLNHDAMYWYRQDPGQGLRLIYYSQIVNDFQKGDIAEGYSVSREKKESFPLTVTSAQKNPTAFYLCASSYRGFTDTQYFGPGTRLTVL.

CDR3 sequence reads: CASSQVTTPGGAQYF. CDR3 in DNA: TGTGCCAGCAGCCAAGTTACGACCCCCGGCGGGGCCCAGTACTTC. The chain has TRBV3-1 (or the pseudogene TRBV3-2) and TRBJ2-5; tentatively, D is TRBD2 (6 bases). Germline V gene sequence: CDR1 LGHDT, CDR2 YNNKEL (reference sequence). The CDR3 totals 15 residues. The germline V and J ends were trimmed by 1 base and 9 bases, with 18 bases remaining between them.

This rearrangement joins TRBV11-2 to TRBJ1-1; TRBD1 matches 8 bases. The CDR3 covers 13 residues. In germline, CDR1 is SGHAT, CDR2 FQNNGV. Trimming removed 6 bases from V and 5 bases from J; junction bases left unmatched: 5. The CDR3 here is CASRHTGGTEAFF. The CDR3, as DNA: TGTGCCAGCAGACACACAGGGGGGACTGAAGCTTTCTTT.

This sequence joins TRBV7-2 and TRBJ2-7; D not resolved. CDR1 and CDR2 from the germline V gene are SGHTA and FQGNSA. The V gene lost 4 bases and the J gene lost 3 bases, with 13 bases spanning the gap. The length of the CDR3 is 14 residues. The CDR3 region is CASSSFSLNYEQYF. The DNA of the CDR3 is TGTGCCAGCAGCTCCTTTAGCCTGAACTACGAGCAGTACTTC.

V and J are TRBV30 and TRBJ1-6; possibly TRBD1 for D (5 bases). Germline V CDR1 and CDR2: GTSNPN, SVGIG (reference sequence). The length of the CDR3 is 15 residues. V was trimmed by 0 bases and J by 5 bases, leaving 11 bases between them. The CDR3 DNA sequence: TGTGCCTGGAGTGTAGCACAGGTCGATAATTCACCCCTCCACTTT. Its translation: CAWSVAQVDNSPLHF.

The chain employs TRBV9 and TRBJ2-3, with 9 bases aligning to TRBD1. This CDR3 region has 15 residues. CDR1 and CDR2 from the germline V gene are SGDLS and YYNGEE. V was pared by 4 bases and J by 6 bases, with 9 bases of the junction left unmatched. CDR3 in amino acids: CASSTGGVGVDTQYF. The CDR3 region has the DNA TGTGCCAGCAGCACAGGGGGCGTAGGGGTGGATACGCAGTATTTT.

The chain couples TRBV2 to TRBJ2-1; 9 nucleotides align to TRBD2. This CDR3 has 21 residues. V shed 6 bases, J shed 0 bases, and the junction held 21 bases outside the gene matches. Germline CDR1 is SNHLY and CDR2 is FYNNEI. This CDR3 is CASRWEGLAGARESSYNEQFF. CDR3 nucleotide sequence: TGTGCCAGCAGATGGGAAGGATTAGCGGGGGCCAGGGAAAGCTCCTACAATGAGCAGTTCTTC.

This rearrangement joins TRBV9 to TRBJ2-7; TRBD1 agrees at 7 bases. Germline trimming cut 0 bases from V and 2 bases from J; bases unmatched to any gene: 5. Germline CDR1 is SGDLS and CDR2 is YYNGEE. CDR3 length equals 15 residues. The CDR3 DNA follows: TGTGCCAGCAGCGTAGCTACAGGGGCCGCCTACGAGCAGTACTTC. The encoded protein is CASSVATGAAYEQYF.

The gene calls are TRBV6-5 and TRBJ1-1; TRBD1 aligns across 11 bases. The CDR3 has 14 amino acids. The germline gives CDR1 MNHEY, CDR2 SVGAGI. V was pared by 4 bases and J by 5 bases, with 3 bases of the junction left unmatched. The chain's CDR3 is CASSSDRGRTEAFF. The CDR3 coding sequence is TGTGCCAGCAGTTCGGACAGGGGGCGAACTGAAGCTTTCTTT.

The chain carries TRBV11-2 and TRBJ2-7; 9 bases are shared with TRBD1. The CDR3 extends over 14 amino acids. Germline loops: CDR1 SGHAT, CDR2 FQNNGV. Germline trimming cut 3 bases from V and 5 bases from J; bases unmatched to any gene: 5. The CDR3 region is CASSFGQGFNEQYF. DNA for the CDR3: TGTGCCAGCAGCTTCGGACAGGGGTTCAACGAGCAGTACTTC.

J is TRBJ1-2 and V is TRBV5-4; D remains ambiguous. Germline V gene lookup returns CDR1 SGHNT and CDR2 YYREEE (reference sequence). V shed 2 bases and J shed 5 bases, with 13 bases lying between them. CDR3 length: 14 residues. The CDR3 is CASSFHSIMYGYTF. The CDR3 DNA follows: TGTGCCAGCAGCTTCCACAGCATCATGTATGGCTACACCTTC.

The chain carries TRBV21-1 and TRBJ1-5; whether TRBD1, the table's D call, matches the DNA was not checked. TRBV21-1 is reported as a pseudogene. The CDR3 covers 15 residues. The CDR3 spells CASSKGATLNQPQHF. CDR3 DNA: TGTGCCAGCAGCAAAGGGGCTACTTTAAATCAGCCCCAGCATTTT.

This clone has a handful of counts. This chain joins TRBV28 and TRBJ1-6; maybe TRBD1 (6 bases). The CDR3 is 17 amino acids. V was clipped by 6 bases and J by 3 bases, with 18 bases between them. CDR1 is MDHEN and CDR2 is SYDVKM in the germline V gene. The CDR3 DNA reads TGTGCCAGCAGCCCCCCGGCAGGGGCGCTCTATAATTCACCCCTCCACTTT. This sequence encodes CASSPPAGALYNSPLHF.

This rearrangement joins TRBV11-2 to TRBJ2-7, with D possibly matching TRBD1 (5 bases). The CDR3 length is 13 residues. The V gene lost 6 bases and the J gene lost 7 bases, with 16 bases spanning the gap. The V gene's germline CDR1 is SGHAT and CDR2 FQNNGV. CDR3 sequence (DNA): TGTGCCAGCAGGGCCCTTGGGGCTGAAGAGCAGTACTTC. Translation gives CASRALGAEEQYF.

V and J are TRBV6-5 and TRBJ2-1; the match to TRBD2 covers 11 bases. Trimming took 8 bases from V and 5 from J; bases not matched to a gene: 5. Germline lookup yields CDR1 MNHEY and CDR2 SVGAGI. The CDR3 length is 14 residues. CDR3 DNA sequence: TGTGCCAGCCGAGGGACTAGCGGAAACAATGAGCAGTTCTTC. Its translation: CASRGTSGNNEQFF.

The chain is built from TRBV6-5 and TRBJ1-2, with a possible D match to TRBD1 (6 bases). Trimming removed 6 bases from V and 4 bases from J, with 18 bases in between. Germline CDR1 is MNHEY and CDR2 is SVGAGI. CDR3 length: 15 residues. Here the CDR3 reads CASSRQVGETYGYTF. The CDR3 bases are TGTGCCAGCAGCCGACAGGTTGGAGAGACCTATGGCTACACCTTC.

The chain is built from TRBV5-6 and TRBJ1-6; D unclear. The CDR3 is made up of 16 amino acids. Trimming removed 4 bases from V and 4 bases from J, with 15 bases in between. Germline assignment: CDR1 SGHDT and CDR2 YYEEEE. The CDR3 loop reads CASSITVGVYNSPLHF. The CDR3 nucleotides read TGTGCCAGCAGCATAACCGTCGGGGTTTATAATTCACCCCTCCACTTT.

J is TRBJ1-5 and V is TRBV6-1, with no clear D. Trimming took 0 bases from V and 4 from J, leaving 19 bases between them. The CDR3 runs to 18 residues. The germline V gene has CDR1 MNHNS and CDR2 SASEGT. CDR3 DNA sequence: TGTGCCAGCAGTGAAGCGGGTGGGAGCCGCCGGCTGAATCAGCCCCAGCATTTT. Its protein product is CASSEAGGSRRLNQPQHF.

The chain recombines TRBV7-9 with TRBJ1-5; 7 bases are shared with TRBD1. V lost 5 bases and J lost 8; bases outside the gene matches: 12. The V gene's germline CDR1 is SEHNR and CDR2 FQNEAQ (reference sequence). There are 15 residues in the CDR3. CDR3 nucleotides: TGTGCCAGCAGCGGAGACAGGGAACCCGCCAAGCCCCAGCATTTT. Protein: CASSGDREPAKPQHF.

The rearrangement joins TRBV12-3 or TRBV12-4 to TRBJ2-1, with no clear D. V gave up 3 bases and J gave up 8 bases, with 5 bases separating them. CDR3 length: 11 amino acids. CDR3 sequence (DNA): TGTGCCAGCAGTTTCGTTGATGAGCAGTTCTTC. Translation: CASSFVDEQFF.

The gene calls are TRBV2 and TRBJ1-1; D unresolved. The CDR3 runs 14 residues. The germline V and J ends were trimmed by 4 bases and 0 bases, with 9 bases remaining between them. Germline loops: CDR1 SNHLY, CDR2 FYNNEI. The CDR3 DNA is TGTGCCAGCAGTGTCCAAAACATGAACACTGAAGCTTTCTTT. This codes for CASSVQNMNTEAFF.

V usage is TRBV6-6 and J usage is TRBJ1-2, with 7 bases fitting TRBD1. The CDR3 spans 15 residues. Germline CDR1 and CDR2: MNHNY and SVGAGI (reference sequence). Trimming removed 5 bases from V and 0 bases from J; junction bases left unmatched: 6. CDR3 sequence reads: CASSPTDRPNYGYTF. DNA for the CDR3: TGTGCCAGCAGTCCCACGGACAGGCCTAACTATGGCTACACCTTC.

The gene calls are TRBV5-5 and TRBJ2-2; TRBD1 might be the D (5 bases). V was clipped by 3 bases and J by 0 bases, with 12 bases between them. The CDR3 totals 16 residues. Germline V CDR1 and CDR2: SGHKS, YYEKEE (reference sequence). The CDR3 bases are TGTGCCAGCAGCTGGAACAAGGGGACGAACACCGGGGAGCTGTTTTTT. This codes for CASSWNKGTNTGELFF.

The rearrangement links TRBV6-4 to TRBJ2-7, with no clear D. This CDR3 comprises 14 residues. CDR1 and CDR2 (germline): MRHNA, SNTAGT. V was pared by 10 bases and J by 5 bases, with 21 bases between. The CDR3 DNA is TGTGCCAACCGAAAGACATCCGACCAACACGAGCAGTACTTC. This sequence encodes CANRKTSDQHEQYF.

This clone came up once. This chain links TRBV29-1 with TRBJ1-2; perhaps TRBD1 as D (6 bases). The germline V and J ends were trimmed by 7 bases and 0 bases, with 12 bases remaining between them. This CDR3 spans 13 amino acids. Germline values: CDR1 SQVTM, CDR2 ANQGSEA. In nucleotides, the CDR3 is TGCAGCGCATCGACAGGCTCTAACTATGGCTACACCTTC. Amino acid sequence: CSASTGSNYGYTF.

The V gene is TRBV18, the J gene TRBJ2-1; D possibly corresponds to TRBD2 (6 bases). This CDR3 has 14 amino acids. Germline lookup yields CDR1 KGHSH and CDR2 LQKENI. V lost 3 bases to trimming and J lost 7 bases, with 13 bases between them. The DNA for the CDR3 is TGTGCCAGCTCACCGGAGGGACTCCTGAATGAGCAGTTCTTC. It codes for CASSPEGLLNEQFF. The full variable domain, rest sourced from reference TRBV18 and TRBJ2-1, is NAGVMQNPRHLVRRRGQEARLRCSPMKGHSHVYWYRQLPEEGLKFMVYLQKENIIDESGMPKERFSAEFPKEGPSILRIQQVVRGDSAAYFCASSPEGLLNEQFFGPGTRLTVL.

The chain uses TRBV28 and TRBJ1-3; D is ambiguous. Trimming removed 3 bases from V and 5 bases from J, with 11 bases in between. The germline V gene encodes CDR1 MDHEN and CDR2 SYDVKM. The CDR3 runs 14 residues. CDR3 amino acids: CASSFLDRRNTIYF. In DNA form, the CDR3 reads TGTGCCAGCAGTTTCCTAGACCGCAGAAACACCATATATTTT. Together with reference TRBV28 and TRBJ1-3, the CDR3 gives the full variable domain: DVKVTQSSRYLVKRTGEKVFLECVQDMDHENMFWYRQDPGLGLRLIYFSYDVKMKEKGDIPEGYSVSREKKERFSLILESASTNQTSMYLCASSFLDRRNTIYFGEGSWLTVV.

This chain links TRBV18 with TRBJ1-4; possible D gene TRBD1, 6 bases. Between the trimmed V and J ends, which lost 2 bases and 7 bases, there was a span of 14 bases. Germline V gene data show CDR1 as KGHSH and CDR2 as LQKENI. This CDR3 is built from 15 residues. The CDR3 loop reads CASSPSRGIGEKLFF. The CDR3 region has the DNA TGTGCCAGCTCACCAAGCAGGGGTATTGGTGAAAAACTGTTTTTT.

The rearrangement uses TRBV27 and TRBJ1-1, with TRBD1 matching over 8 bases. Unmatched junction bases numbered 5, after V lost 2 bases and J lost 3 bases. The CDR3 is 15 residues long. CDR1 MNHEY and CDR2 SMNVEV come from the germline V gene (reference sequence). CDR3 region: CASSLDRGGYTEAFF. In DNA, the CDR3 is TGTGCCAGCAGTTTAGACAGGGGTGGGTACACTGAAGCTTTCTTT.

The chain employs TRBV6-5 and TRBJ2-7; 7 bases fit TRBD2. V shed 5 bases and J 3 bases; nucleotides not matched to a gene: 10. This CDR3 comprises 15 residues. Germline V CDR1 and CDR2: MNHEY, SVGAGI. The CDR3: CASSRLLAGDYEQYF. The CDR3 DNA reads TGTGCCAGCAGTCGTCTCCTGGCGGGAGACTACGAGCAGTACTTC.